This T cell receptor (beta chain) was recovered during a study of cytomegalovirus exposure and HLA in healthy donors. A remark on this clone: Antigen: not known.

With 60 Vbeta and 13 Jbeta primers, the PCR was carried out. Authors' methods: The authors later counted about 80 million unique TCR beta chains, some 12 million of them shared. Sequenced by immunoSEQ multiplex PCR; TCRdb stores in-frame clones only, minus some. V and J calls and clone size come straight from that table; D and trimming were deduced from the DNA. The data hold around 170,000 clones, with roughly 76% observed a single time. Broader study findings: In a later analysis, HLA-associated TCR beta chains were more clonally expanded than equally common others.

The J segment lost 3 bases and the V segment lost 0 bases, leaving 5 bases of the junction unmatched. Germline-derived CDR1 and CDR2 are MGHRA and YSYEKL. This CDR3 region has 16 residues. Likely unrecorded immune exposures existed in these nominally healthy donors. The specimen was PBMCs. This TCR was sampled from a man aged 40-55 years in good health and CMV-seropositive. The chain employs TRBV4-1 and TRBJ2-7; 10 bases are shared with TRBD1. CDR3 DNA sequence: TGCGCCAGCAGCCAAGATAAGGGACAGGGGAGCTACGAGCAGTACTTC. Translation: CASSQDKGQGSYEQYF.